The clone carrying this T cell receptor beta chain showed up just a few times. Antigen unknown. TCRdb analysed the 5' RACE reads with MiXCR anew, one entry per CDR3 protein. The table has about 470,000 distinct CDR3 sequences, around 24% seen once. The data belong to a study of identical twins. CDR1 is SSHAT and CDR2 is FNYEAQ in the germline V gene (reference sequence). V gave up 5 bases and J gave up 5 bases; unmatched junction bases: 4. CDR3 size: 13 residues. Study-wide points: When twins shared out-of-frame alpha sequences, those sequences had excess low generation probability. Clonotypes of the beta chain that were abundant in cord blood carried fewer insertions (memory repertoires showed none).

This sample was shared with a second study, whose subject was T cells expressing NK-cell markers. From that study: The same clonotypes also predominated in the CD3+CD56-NKG2C+ fraction of a few donors.

The sample comprised CD4+ T cells sorted from blood. The origin of this receptor is a woman aged 18-29 years in good health. V and J are TRBV7-7 and TRBJ2-5; 8 positions agree with TRBD2. The CDR3 nucleotides read TGTGCCAGCAGCCCGGGACTAGATGAGACCCAGTACTTC. Translation gives CASSPGLDETQYF. Full variable domain (remainder filled in from reference TRBV7-7 and TRBJ2-5): GAGVSQSPRYKVTKRGQDVTLRCDPISSHATLYWYQQALGQGPEFLTYFNYEAQPDKSGLPSDRFSAERPEGSISTLTIQRTEQRDSAMYRCASSPGLDETQYFGPGTRLLVL.